This T cell receptor beta chain was observed in a study of human T cells and chemical hapten exposure. Study-level background: The study traced per-sample TCR yield variation mainly to small differences in pooled library volumes. Whole-study results and caveats: The number of TCRs over 1 in 1000 frequency stayed unchanged after DPC.

For this clonotype: Its antigen is as yet unknown.

The authors' total RNA extraction used unfractionated whole blood. In the library, unique molecular identifiers were attached to individual cDNA molecules. Source study methods: TCRs per sample had a median of around 98,000 and ranged from roughly 20,000 to 690,600. TCRdb called the reads again in MiXCR, with one record for every CDR3 protein. TCRdb's processing, not the study's, gives the V and J calls here. The repertoire holds 95,000 to 150,000 distinct CDR3 sequences, around 9% seen once, with 1.1% to 1.5% in the top ten. The TCR was taken from a human donor in good health. Some clones in this sample may be carry-over from other donors' samples. Sequencing was carried out using whole blood.

CDR3: CSAPSEVSYEQYF. Here the CDR3 DNA reads TGCAGTGCTCCCTCGGAGGTTTCCTACGAGCAGTACTTC. The rearrangement uses TRBV20-1 and TRBJ2-7, with a possible D match to TRBD2 (5 bases). There are 13 residues in the CDR3. Germline CDR1 is DFQATT and CDR2 is SNEGSKA (reference sequence). Trimming shortened V by 5 bases and J by 1 base, and 12 bases separated the two germline ends.